This T cell receptor (beta chain) was recorded in a study of T cells expressing NK-cell markers. Turning to the study itself: TCR beta repertoires came from sorted CD3+CD56+NKG2C+, CD3+CD56+NKG2C- and CD3+CD56-NKG2C+ T cells. Seven of the eight sequenced donors were classified as HCMV-seropositive, and one was classified as seronegative.

Beta-chain TCR cDNA was generated via 5'RACE template switching with UMIs. Reanalyzing the 5' RACE reads, TCRdb keeps one entry per CDR3 protein, without DNA. Recorded for this sample: around 550,000 distinct CDR3 sequences. There are 14 residues in the CDR3. Germline lookup yields CDR1 SGHRS and CDR2 YFSETQ. Sample: blood T cells: a sorted CD56 or NKG2C T cell subset, CD4+ or CD8+ T cells, or bulk PBMC T cells (not recorded which). The sequence derives from a man aged 18 to 29 in good health. The V gene is TRBV5-1, the J gene TRBJ2-3; TCRdb calls TRBD2, which cannot be checked without DNA. This CDR3 reads CASSLWENTDTQYF. Full variable domain (remainder filled in from reference TRBV5-1 and TRBJ2-3): KAGVTQTPRYLIKTRGQQVTLSCSPISGHRSVSWYQQTPGQGLQFLFEYFSETQRNKGNFPGRFSGRQFSNSRSEMNVSTLELGDSALYLCASSLWENTDTQYFGPGTRLTVL.